These 18 T cell receptor beta chains were sequenced from one sample in a study of persistence of HIV-infected CD4 T cells. No antigen has been assigned to these receptors. The stimulus was an HIV-1 Gag 15-mer peptide pool, 0.85 to 1 ug/peptide/mL. CD40L-negative CD69-negative CD45RO-high memory CD4+ T cells were sorted as populations depleted of antigen-responding cells. Sequencing used immunoSEQ version 4 in survey mode. Sequencing was performed with immunoSEQ multiplex PCR; in TCRdb, only in-frame clones are kept and a portion is missing. The data show about 64,000 clones, roughly 75% seen once. Sample: CD4+ T cells sorted from PBMCs after roughly 18-hour stimulation, taken from a patient who received antiretroviral therapy. The origin of the receptors is an adult man with HIV who was CMV-seropositive.

The gene calls are TRBV3-1 (or the pseudogene TRBV3-2) and TRBJ1-1; D is unclear. This CDR3 spans 15 amino acids. The V end lost 0 bases, the J end lost 5 bases, and 13 bases lay between the germline ends. The germline CDR1 and CDR2 sequences are LGHDT and YNNKEL (reference sequence). The CDR3: CASSQEAIRATEAFF. CDR3 sequence (DNA): TGTGCCAGCAGCCAAGAGGCAATCCGGGCGACTGAAGCTTTCTTT.

V gene TRBV3-1 (or the pseudogene TRBV3-2) combines with J gene TRBJ1-6, with no clear D. V lost 1 base to trimming and J lost 7 bases, with 5 bases between them. The CDR3 contains 13 residues. CDR1 and CDR2 (germline): LGHDT, YNNKEL (reference sequence). The CDR3 region is CASSQVGNSPLHF. For the CDR3, the DNA is TGTGCCAGCAGCCAAGTAGGGAATTCACCCCTCCACTTT.

V gene TRBV7-3 combines with J gene TRBJ2-5; tentatively, D is TRBD2 (5 bases). Germline CDR1 reads SGHTA; CDR2 reads FQGTGA. The CDR3 is 14 amino acids. The ends were cut back, 5 bases at V and 5 bases at J, with 15 bases in the middle. CDR3 DNA: TGTGCCAGCAGCAGCGACCCAACGGGGGAGACCCAGTACTTC. Amino acid sequence: CASSSDPTGETQYF. Full variable domain (rest looked up from reference TRBV7-3 and TRBJ2-5): GAGVSQTPSNKVTEKGKYVELRCDPISGHTALYWYRQSLGQGPEFLIYFQGTGAADDSGLPNDRFFAVRPEGSVSTLKIQRTERGDSAVYLCASSSDPTGETQYFGPGTRLLVL.

The chain carries TRBV30 and TRBJ2-5; D possibly matches TRBD1 or TRBD2 (6 bases each). V lost 0 bases, J lost 5 bases, and 16 bases lay in between. The CDR3 is 15 residues long. From germline, CDR1 is GTSNPN and CDR2 SVGIG (reference sequence). The CDR3, as DNA: TGTGCCTGGAGTGTACTCTCGGGGGCCGGGGAGACCCAGTACTTC. It specifies CAWSVLSGAGETQYF.

V usage is TRBV7-6 and J usage is TRBJ2-3; D possibly corresponds to TRBD1 (5 bases). V lost 1 base and J lost 5, with 13 bases in between. Per the germline V gene, CDR1 is SGHVS and CDR2 is FNYEAQ. This CDR3 contains 15 residues. The chain's CDR3 is CASSLGGSRGDTQYF. DNA for the CDR3: TGTGCCAGCAGCTTAGGCGGATCAAGGGGAGATACGCAGTATTTT.

The chain has TRBV11-1 and TRBJ2-7; TRBD1 might be the D (6 bases). CDR1 is SGHAT, CDR2 FQDESV, per germline (reference sequence). Trimming left V 5 bases short and J 6 bases short, with 17 bases between. This CDR3 region has 14 residues. CDR3 nucleotide sequence: TGTGCCAGCAGCCCGTCGACAGGATTAGGCGAGCAGTACTTC. Its translation is CASSPSTGLGEQYF. The full variable domain, rest sourced from reference TRBV11-1 and TRBJ2-7, is EAEVAQSPRYKITEKSQAVAFWCDPISGHATLYWYRQILGQGPELLVQFQDESVVDDSQLPKDRFSAERLKGVDSTLKIQPAELGDSAMYLCASSPSTGLGEQYFGPGTRLTVT.

This clone showed up just once. This sequence joins TRBV27 and TRBJ1-6; TRBD1 agrees at 10 bases. V lost 5 bases, J lost 10 bases, and 11 bases stayed unmatched. The CDR3 contains 16 residues. Germline CDR1 is MNHEY and CDR2 is SMNVEV (reference sequence). CDR3 nucleotides: TGTGCCAGCAGTCTCTACAAGGGACAGGGGAACTCACCCCTCCACTTT. Its protein product is CASSLYKGQGNSPLHF.

The chain combines TRBV7-3 with TRBJ2-1; D is perhaps TRBD1 or TRBD2 (6 bases each). Germline loops: CDR1 SGHTA, CDR2 FQGTGA. CDR3 length: 15 amino acids. V lost 1 base and J 9 bases, leaving 16 bases between the germline ends. CDR3 residues: CASSLSGDRGGEQFF. CDR3 DNA: TGTGCCAGCAGCTTAAGCGGGGACCGAGGGGGTGAGCAGTTCTTC. The complete variable domain, with remaining parts taken from reference TRBV7-3 and TRBJ2-1, reads GAGVSQTPSNKVTEKGKYVELRCDPISGHTALYWYRQSLGQGPEFLIYFQGTGAADDSGLPNDRFFAVRPEGSVSTLKIQRTERGDSAVYLCASSLSGDRGGEQFFGPGTRLTVL.

The chain recombines TRBV2 with TRBJ1-1, with unresolved D. CDR1 SNHLY and CDR2 FYNNEI come from the germline V gene. Trimming removed 7 bases from V and 6 bases from J, with 9 bases in between. The CDR3 length is 11 residues. Written as DNA, the CDR3 is TGTGCCAGCAAGAAGGAGGCTGAAGCTTTCTTT. It specifies CASKKEAEAFF. The whole variable domain, filled in from reference TRBV2 and TRBJ1-1, reads EPEVTQTPSHQVTQMGQEVILRCVPISNHLYFYWYRQILGQKVEFLVSFYNNEISEKSEIFDDQFSVERPDGSNFTLKIRSTKLEDSAMYFCASKKEAEAFFGQGTRLTVV.

The chain carries TRBV6-5 and TRBJ1-1, with 7 bases matching TRBD1. This CDR3 contains 13 residues. With 7 bases clipped from V and 0 bases from J, the junction kept 2 bases outside the gene matches. CDR1 and CDR2 (germline): MNHEY, SVGAGI. The CDR3 nucleotides read TGTGCCAGCAACAGGGGCCTGAACACTGAAGCTTTCTTT. Encoded protein: CASNRGLNTEAFF.

V and J are TRBV3-1 (or the pseudogene TRBV3-2) and TRBJ1-2; a possible D gene is TRBD1 (5 bases). Trimming took 7 bases from V and 6 from J, leaving 18 bases between them. Germline assignment: CDR1 LGHDT and CDR2 YNNKEL (reference sequence). This CDR3 is built from 14 residues. This CDR3 is CASTGQGFANGYTF. The CDR3 coding sequence is TGTGCCAGCACTGGGCAGGGATTTGCGAATGGCTACACCTTC.

This rearrangement joins TRBV7-6 to TRBJ2-6; 10 nucleotides line up with TRBD1. The CDR3 has 17 residues. In germline, CDR1 is SGHVS, CDR2 FNYEAQ. Trimming at V came to 4 bases and at J to 2 bases, leaving 5 bases not matched to a gene. Here the CDR3 reads CASSSRQGAAGANVLTF. In nucleotides, the CDR3 is TGTGCCAGCAGCTCCCGACAGGGGGCCGCTGGGGCCAACGTCCTGACTTTC.

The V and J genes are TRBV19 and TRBJ2-2; 9 bases are shared with TRBD1. Trimming at V came to 7 bases and at J to 1 base, leaving 7 bases not matched to a gene. Germline V gene data show CDR1 as LNHDA and CDR2 as SQIVND (reference sequence). There are 16 residues in the CDR3. CDR3 in amino acids: CASTGLGQGNTGELFF. In nucleotides, the CDR3 is TGTGCCAGTACCGGTTTGGGACAGGGGAACACCGGGGAGCTGTTTTTT.

This clone was seen a handful of times. The J gene is TRBJ2-1, the V gene TRBV20-1, with 7 bases fitting TRBD2. After removal of 6 bases from V and 7 bases from J, the junction contained 3 bases not matched to a gene. Looked up from germline, CDR1 is DFQATT and CDR2 is SNEGSKA (reference sequence). The CDR3 contains 11 residues. The CDR3 DNA is TGCAGTGCCTGGGAGGGGAATGAGCAGTTCTTC. It specifies CSAWEGNEQFF.

The V and J genes are TRBV7-9 and TRBJ2-5, with D tentatively TRBD1 (5 bases). Germline CDR1 is SEHNR and CDR2 is FQNEAQ (reference sequence). Trimming shortened V by 0 bases and J by 5 bases, and 7 bases separated the two germline ends. The CDR3 is made up of 13 amino acids. The CDR3 loop is CASSLAKGETQYF. For the CDR3, the DNA is TGTGCCAGCAGCTTAGCAAAGGGGGAGACCCAGTACTTC.

This clone was picked up one time. This chain connects TRBV28 to TRBJ1-4, with D perhaps TRBD1 (5 bases). Trimming shortened V by 5 bases and J by 7 bases, and 17 bases separated the two germline ends. CDR3 length: 15 amino acids. CDR1 is MDHEN and CDR2 is SYDVKM in the germline V gene. As DNA, the CDR3 is TGTGCCAGCAGTCTTGGGGGGGGGAATATTGAAAAACTGTTTTTT. It encodes CASSLGGGNIEKLFF.

J is TRBJ1-2 and V is TRBV6-5; the D is unclear. V was cut by 9 bases and J by 8 bases, with 19 bases left in between. CDR1 and CDR2 from the germline V gene are MNHEY and SVGAGI. This CDR3 contains 13 residues. CDR3 residues: CASGRSGGNGYTF. The CDR3 nucleotides read TGTGCCAGTGGTAGGTCAGGAGGTAACGGCTACACCTTC.

This chain joins TRBV18 and TRBJ1-1; perhaps TRBD1 as D (6 bases). Germline lookup yields CDR1 KGHSH and CDR2 LQKENI. Trimming stripped 3 bases from V and 9 bases from J, with 14 bases between. The CDR3 contains 13 residues. CDR3 bases: TGTGCCAGCTCACCCCCTGAAGGGGGAAAAGCTTTCTTT. It encodes CASSPPEGGKAFF.